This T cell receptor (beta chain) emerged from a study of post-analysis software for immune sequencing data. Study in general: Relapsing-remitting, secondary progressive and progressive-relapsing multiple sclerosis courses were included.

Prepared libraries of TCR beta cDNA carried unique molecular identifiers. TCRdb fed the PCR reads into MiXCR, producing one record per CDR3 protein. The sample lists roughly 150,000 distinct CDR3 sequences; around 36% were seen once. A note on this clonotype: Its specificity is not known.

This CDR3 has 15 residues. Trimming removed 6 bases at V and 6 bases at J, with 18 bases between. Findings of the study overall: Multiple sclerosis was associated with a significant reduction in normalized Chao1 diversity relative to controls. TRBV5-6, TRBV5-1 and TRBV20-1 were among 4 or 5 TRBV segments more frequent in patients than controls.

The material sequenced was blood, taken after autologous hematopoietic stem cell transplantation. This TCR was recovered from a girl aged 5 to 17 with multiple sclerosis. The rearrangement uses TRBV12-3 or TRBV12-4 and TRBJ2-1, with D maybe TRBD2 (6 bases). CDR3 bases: TGTGCCAGCAGCCCCTCCCTCAGACTAGGCAATGAGCAGTTCTTC. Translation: CASSPSLRLGNEQFF.